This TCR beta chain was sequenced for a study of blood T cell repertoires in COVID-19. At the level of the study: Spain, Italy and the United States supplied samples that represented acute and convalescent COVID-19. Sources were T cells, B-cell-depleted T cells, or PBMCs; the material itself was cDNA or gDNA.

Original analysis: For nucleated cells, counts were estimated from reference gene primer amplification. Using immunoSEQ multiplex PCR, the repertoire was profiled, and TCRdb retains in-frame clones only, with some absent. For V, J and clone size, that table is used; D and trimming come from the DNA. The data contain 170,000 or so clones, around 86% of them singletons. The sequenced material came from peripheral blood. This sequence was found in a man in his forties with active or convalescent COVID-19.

For the CDR3, the DNA is TGTGCCAGTCGGGGACAGGGGTTGCGGACTGAAGCTTTCTTT. Protein: CASRGQGLRTEAFF. The chain recombines TRBV19 with TRBJ1-1; 10 bases align to TRBD1. The V and J ends lost 8 bases and 5 bases, in that order; junction bases with no gene match: 8. This CDR3 spans 14 amino acids. Germline V gene sequence: CDR1 LNHDA, CDR2 SQIVND (reference sequence).